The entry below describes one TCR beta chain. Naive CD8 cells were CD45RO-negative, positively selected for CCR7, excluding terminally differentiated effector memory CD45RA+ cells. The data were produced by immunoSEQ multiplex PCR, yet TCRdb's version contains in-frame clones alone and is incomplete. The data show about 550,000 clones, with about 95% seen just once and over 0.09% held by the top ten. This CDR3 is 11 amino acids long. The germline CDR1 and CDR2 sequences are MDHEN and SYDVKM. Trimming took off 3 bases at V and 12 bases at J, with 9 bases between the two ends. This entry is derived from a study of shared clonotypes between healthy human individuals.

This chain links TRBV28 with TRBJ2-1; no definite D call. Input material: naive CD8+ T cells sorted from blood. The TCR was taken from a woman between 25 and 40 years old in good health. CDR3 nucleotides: TGTGCCAGCAGTTTGGAGCTGATGCAGTTCTTC. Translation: CASSLELMQFF.